The present TCR beta chain was sequenced within a study of T-cell memory formation after mild COVID-19. On the study more broadly: TCR clusters mostly belonged to single donors.

About this clonotype: Its antigen is as yet unknown.

Findings and limits, study-wide: In pre-infection memory, a portion of responding clones appeared, which suggested that cross-reactive memory joined.

TCR alpha and TCR beta cDNA libraries carrying sample barcodes and UMIs were produced by 5'RACE using constant-segment primers. TCRdb itself ran the 5' RACE reads through MiXCR, one entry per CDR3 protein. Of some 600,000 distinct CDR3 sequences listed, about 18% are singletons. Sequenced material: PBMCs or a T cell subset sorted from them (not recorded which). The clonotype comes from an adult woman who had mild COVID-19 (a few samples of this study predate the infection). Cell type and time point are not known.

The CDR3 reads CASSDPMGNNEQFF. The CDR3 DNA follows: TGTGCCAGCAGTGACCCAATGGGCAACAATGAGCAGTTCTTC. This chain links TRBV12-3 or TRBV12-4 with TRBJ2-1; the D is unclear. CDR3 length: 14 amino acids. V lost 5 bases, J lost 5 bases, and 13 bases lay in between.